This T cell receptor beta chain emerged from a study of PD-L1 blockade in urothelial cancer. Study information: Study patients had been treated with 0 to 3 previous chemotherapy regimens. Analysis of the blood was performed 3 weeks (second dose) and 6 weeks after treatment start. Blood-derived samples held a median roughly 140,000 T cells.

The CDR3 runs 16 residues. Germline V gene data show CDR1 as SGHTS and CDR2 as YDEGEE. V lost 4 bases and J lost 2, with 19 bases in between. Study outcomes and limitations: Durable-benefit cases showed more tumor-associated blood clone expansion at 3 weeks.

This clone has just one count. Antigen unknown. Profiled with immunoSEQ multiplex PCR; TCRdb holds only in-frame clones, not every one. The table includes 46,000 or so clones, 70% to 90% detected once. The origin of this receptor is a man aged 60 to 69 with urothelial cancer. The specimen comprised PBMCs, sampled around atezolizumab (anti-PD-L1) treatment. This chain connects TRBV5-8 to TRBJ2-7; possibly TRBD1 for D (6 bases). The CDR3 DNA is TGTGCCAGCAGCCTAATCTTTGGACAGTTTCCCTACGAGCAGTACTTC. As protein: CASSLIFGQFPYEQYF.